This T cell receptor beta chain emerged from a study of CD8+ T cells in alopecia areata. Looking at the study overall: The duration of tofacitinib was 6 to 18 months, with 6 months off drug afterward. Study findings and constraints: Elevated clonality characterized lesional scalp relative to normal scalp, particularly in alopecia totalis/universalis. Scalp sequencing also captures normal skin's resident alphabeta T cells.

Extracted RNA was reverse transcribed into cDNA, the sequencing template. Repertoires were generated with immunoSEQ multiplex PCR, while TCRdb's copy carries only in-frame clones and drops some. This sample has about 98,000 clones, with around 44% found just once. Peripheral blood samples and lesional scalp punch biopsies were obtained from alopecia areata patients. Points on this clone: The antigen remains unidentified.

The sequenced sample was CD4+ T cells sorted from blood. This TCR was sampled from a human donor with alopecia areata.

In DNA, the CDR3 is TGTGCCAGCAGCCAAACCGGCAGCCCTACGCAGTATTTT. As protein: CASSQTGSPTQYF. This chain links TRBV11-2 with TRBJ2-3; D gene ambiguous. Germline V gene sequence: CDR1 SGHAT, CDR2 FQNNGV. This CDR3 spans 13 amino acids. V lost 5 bases and J 8 bases, leaving 14 bases between the germline ends.